A single sample gave rise to the 9 T cell receptor beta chains below, sequenced in a study of blood T cell repertoires in COVID-19. The assay was immunoSEQ multiplex PCR, and TCRdb's table has in-frame clones only and misses some. Of around 180,000 clones in the sample, more than 80% were seen once. The sample comprised peripheral blood. Receptor source: a woman of 80 years or more with COVID-19, enrolled during active disease.

The chain's CDR3 is CASQRGYNEQFF. CDR3 nucleotides: TGCGCCAGCCAGAGGGGGTACAATGAGCAGTTCTTC. This chain joins TRBV5-1 and TRBJ2-1; D perhaps matches TRBD1 (6 bases). Trimming left V 7 bases short and J 4 bases short, with 9 bases between. The CDR3 extends over 12 amino acids. CDR1 and CDR2 (germline): SGHRS, YFSETQ.

This clone was counted only a few times. The CDR3 here is CASSLGLAGVHQETQYF. CDR3 in DNA: TGTGCCAGTAGTCTGGGACTAGCGGGGGTCCACCAAGAGACCCAGTACTTC. The chain recombines TRBV19 with TRBJ2-5, with 14 bases matching TRBD2. The germline CDR1 and CDR2 sequences are LNHDA and SQIVND (reference sequence). The CDR3 consists of 17 residues. Trimming took 5 bases from V and 0 from J; bases not matched to a gene: 5.

This chain connects TRBV2 to TRBJ2-4; TRBD1 matches 8 bases. The ends lost 4 bases at V and 8 bases at J; junction bases unmatched: 4. CDR3 size: 13 residues. Germline V gene data show CDR1 as SNHLY and CDR2 as FYNNEI. The CDR3: CASSGDRRDIQYF. CDR3 nucleotide sequence: TGTGCCAGCAGTGGGGACAGGAGGGACATTCAGTACTTC. Using reference TRBV2 and TRBJ2-4 for the parts outside the CDR3, the full variable domain is EPEVTQTPSHQVTQMGQEVILRCVPISNHLYFYWYRQILGQKVEFLVSFYNNEISEKSEIFDDQFSVERPDGSNFTLKIRSTKLEDSAMYFCASSGDRRDIQYFGAGTRLSVL.

This clone was detected once. The gene calls are TRBV6-4 and TRBJ1-1; D might be TRBD1 (6 bases). Trimming stripped 0 bases from V and 14 bases from J, with 22 bases between. CDR3 length equals 15 residues. Per the germline V gene, CDR1 is MRHNA and CDR2 is SNTAGT. The CDR3 here is CASSDSSRDTRAVFF. The CDR3 DNA is TGTGCCAGCAGTGACTCTTCGAGGGACACCCGAGCAGTGTTCTTT.

The chain recombines TRBV6-5 with TRBJ1-3; the match to TRBD1 covers 7 bases. The CDR3 covers 13 residues. The junction had 6 bases not matched to a gene; V was cut back by 9 bases and J by 4 bases. The V gene's germline CDR1 is MNHEY and CDR2 SVGAGI. The CDR3 bases are TGTGCCAGTTCGACAGGGTCCGGAAACACCATATATTTT. Translation: CASSTGSGNTIYF.

This clone was observed a single time. The rearrangement joins TRBV25-1 to TRBJ1-3, with a possible D match to TRBD1 (5 bases). The V gene lost 5 bases and the J gene lost 2 bases, with 13 bases spanning the gap. Germline V lookup: CDR1 MGHDK, CDR2 SYGVNS. This CDR3 comprises 15 residues. Here the CDR3 reads CASSSTTTAGNTIYF. CDR3 nucleotides: TGTGCCAGCAGTTCTACAACGACAGCTGGAAACACCATATATTTT.

The chain couples TRBV7-9 to TRBJ2-3; TRBD2 agrees at 10 bases. Germline V lookup: CDR1 SEHNR, CDR2 FQNEAQ (reference sequence). This CDR3 contains 16 residues. Trimming took 5 bases from V and 7 from J; bases not matched to a gene: 12. The chain's CDR3 is CASSPPGASGRNTQYF. The CDR3, as DNA: TGTGCCAGCAGCCCACCTGGAGCTAGCGGGAGAAATACGCAGTATTTT.

The J gene is TRBJ1-3, the V gene TRBV19, with D possibly matching TRBD1 (6 bases). This CDR3 has 14 amino acids. Germline V lookup: CDR1 LNHDA, CDR2 SQIVND (reference sequence). Trimming took 5 bases from V and 0 from J, leaving 8 bases between them. The CDR3 loop reads CASSGQISGNTIYF. Here the CDR3 DNA reads TGTGCCAGTAGTGGACAGATCTCTGGAAACACCATATATTTT. Filled out from reference TRBV19 and TRBJ1-3, the complete variable domain reads DGGITQSPKYLFRKEGQNVTLSCEQNLNHDAMYWYRQDPGQGLRLIYYSQIVNDFQKGDIAEGYSVSREKKESFPLTVTSAQKNPTAFYLCASSGQISGNTIYFGEGSWLTVV.

This sequence joins TRBV7-6 and TRBJ1-1; D is unresolved. The CDR3 totals 15 residues. Germline V gene data show CDR1 as SGHVS and CDR2 as FNYEAQ. The germline V and J ends were trimmed by 5 bases and 0 bases, with 13 bases remaining between them. In DNA, the CDR3 is TGTGCCAGCAGCAGGACTGATAACATGAACACTGAAGCTTTCTTT. Its translation: CASSRTDNMNTEAFF.